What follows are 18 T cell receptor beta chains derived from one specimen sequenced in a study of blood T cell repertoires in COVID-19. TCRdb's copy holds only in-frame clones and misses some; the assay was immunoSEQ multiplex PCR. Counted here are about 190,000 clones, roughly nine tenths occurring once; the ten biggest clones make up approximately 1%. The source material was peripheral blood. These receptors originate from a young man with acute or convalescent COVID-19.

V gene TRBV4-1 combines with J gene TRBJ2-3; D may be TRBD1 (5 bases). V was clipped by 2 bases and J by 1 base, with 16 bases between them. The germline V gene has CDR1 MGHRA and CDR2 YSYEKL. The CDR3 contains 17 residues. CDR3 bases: TGCGCCAGCAGCCAACTAGGCACAGGCCGGGGCACAGATACGCAGTATTTT. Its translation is CASSQLGTGRGTDTQYF.

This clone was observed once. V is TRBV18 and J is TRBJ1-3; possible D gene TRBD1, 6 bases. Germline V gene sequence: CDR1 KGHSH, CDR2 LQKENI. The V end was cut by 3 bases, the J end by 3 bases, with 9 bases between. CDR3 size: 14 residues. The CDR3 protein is CASSPQGNGNTIYF. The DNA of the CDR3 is TGTGCCAGCTCACCCCAGGGGAATGGAAACACCATATATTTT.

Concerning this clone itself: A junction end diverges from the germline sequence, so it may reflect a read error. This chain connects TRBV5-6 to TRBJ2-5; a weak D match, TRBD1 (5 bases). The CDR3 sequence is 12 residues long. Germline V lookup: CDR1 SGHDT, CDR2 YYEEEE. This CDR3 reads CASSLAQVEANF. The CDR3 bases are TGTGCCAGCAGCTTGGCACAGGTCGAGGCCAACTTC.

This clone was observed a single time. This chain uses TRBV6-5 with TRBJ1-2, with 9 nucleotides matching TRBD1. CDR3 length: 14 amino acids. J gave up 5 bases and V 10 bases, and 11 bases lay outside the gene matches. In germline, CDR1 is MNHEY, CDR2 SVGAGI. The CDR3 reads CAIGTGTIGYGYTF. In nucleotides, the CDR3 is TGTGCCATAGGGACAGGGACGATTGGGTATGGCTACACCTTC.

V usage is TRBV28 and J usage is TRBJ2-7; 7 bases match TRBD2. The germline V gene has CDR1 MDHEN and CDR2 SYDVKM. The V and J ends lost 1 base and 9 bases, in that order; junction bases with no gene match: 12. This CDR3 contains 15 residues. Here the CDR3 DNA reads TGTGCCAGCAGTTTATACCCCGACAGCGGGAACGGGCAGTACTTC. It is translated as CASSLYPDSGNGQYF.

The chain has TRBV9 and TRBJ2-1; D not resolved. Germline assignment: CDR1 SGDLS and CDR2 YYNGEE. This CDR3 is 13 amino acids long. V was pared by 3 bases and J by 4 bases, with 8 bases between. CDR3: CASSAQTYNEQFF. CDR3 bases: TGTGCCAGCAGCGCACAGACATACAATGAGCAGTTCTTC.

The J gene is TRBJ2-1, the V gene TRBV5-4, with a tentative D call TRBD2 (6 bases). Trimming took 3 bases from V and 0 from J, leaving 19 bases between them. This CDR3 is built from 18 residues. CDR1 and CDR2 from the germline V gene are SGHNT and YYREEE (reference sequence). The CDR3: CASSSAGSGISSYNEQFF. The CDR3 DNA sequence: TGTGCCAGCAGCTCGGCCGGTAGCGGAATCAGCTCCTACAATGAGCAGTTCTTC.

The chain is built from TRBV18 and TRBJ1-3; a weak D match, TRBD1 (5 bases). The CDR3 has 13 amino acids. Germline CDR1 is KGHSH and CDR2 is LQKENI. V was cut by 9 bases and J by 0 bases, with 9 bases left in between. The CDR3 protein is CASGADSGNTIYF. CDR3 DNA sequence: TGTGCCAGTGGGGCAGACTCTGGAAACACCATATATTTT.

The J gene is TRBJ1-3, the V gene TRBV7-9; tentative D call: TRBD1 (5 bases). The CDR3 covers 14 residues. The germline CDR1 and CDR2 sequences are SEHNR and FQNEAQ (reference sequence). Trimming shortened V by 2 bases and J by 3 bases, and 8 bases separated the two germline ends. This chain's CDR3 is CASSLPGGGNTIYF. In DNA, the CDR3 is TGTGCCAGCAGCTTACCCGGGGGTGGAAACACCATATATTTT.

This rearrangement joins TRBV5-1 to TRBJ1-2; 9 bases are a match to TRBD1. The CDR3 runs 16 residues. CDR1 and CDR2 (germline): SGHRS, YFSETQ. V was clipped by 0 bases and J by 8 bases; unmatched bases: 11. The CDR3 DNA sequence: TGCGCCAGCAGCTTGGAAGGGACAGGGCTCTCCAAGGGCTACACCTTC. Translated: CASSLEGTGLSKGYTF.

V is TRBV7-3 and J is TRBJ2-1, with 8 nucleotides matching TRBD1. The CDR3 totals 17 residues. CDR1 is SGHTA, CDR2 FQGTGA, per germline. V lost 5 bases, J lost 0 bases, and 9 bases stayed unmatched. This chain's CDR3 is CASSPTGATSSYNEQFF. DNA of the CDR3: TGTGCCAGCAGCCCGACAGGGGCGACTTCCTCCTACAATGAGCAGTTCTTC.

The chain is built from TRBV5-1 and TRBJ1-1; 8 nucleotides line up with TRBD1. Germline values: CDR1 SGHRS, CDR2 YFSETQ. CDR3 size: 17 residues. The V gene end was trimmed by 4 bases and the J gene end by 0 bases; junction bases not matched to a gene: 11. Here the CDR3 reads CASSVDRGALMNTEAFF. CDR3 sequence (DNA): TGCGCCAGCAGCGTAGACAGGGGCGCCCTAATGAACACTGAAGCTTTCTTT.

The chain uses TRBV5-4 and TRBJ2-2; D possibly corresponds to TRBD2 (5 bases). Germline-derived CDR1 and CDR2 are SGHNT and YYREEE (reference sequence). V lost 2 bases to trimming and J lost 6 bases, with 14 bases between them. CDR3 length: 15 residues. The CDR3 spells CASSLPTTRSGELFF. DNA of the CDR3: TGTGCCAGCAGCTTACCGACAACTAGGTCCGGGGAGCTGTTTTTT.

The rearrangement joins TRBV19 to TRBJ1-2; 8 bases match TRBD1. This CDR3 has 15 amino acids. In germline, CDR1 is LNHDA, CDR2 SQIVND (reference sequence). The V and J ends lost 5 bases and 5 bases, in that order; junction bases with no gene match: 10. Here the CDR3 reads CASSPRTGLLYGYTF. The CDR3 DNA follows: TGTGCCAGTAGTCCCAGGACAGGGCTTCTTTATGGCTACACCTTC. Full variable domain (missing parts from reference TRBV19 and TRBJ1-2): DGGITQSPKYLFRKEGQNVTLSCEQNLNHDAMYWYRQDPGQGLRLIYYSQIVNDFQKGDIAEGYSVSREKKESFPLTVTSAQKNPTAFYLCASSPRTGLLYGYTFGSGTRLTVV.

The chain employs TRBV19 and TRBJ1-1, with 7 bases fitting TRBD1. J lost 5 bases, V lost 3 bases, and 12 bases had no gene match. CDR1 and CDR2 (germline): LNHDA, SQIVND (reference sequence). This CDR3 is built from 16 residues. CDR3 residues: CASSIFVTGALTEAFF. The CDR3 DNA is TGTGCCAGTAGTATTTTTGTAACAGGGGCGCTAACTGAAGCTTTCTTT.

DNA of the CDR3: TGTGCCAGCAGCTGGGCGGGGTTTGCAGCTTTCTTT. Translating it yields CASSWAGFAAFF. V and J are TRBV5-8 and TRBJ1-1, with D hard to call. V was trimmed by 3 bases and J by 10 bases, leaving 13 bases between them. This CDR3 region has 12 residues. Germline CDR1 SGHTS, CDR2 YDEGEE.

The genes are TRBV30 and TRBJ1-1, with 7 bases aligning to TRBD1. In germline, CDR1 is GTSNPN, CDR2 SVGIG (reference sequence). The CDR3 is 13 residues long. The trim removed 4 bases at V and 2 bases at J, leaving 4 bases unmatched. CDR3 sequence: CAWNRDSNTEAFF. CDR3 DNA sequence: TGTGCCTGGAACCGGGACAGCAACACTGAAGCTTTCTTT.

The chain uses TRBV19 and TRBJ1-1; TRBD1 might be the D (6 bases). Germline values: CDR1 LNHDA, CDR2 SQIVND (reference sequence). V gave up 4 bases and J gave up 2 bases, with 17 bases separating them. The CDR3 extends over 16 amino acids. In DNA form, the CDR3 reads TGTGCCAGTAGTAAGGACAGCTCTCGGGGAAACACTGAAGCTTTCTTT. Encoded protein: CASSKDSSRGNTEAFF. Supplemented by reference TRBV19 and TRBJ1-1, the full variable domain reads DGGITQSPKYLFRKEGQNVTLSCEQNLNHDAMYWYRQDPGQGLRLIYYSQIVNDFQKGDIAEGYSVSREKKESFPLTVTSAQKNPTAFYLCASSKDSSRGNTEAFFGQGTRLTVV.